The 18 T cell receptor beta chains below all came from one sample that was sequenced in a study of T-cell reconstitution after alpha-beta-depleted transplantation in children. Unique molecular identifiers were incorporated when the TCRbeta library was constructed. In TCRdb, the PCR reads were re-called with MiXCR into one record per CDR3 protein. The table lists 500,000 or so distinct CDR3 sequences, approximately 32% of them singletons. This specimen was PBMCs from the stem cell graft donor, taken from the stem cell graft. The receptors here all came from a human donor who donated a stem cell graft to a child with aplastic anemia.

The chain recombines TRBV20-1 with TRBJ1-2, with D unclear. Germline V gene lookup returns CDR1 DFQATT and CDR2 SNEGSKA (reference sequence). The germline V and J ends were trimmed by 0 bases and 0 bases, with 8 bases remaining between them. There are 14 residues in the CDR3. The CDR3 sequence: CSARDNRANYGYTF. The CDR3 bases are TGCAGTGCTAGAGATAACAGAGCTAACTATGGCTACACCTTC.

Only one count was recorded for this clonotype. The chain couples TRBV7-9 to TRBJ1-2; tentatively, D is TRBD1 (6 bases). CDR3 size: 16 residues. Trimming removed 5 bases at V and 6 bases at J, with 22 bases between. Per germline, CDR1 SEHNR and CDR2 FQNEAQ (reference sequence). The CDR3 nucleotides are TGTGCCAGCAGCCGCCCGGACAGCCGAAAAAGGGATGGCTACACCTTC. Protein sequence: CASSRPDSRKRDGYTF.

The chain combines TRBV14 with TRBJ2-1; D unresolved. This CDR3 is built from 15 residues. V lost 0 bases to trimming and J lost 8 bases, with 14 bases between them. From germline, CDR1 is SGHDN and CDR2 FVKESK. The CDR3 nucleotides are TGTGCCAGCAGCCAAGAAAGTGGGTCAAGGTATGAGCAGTTCTTC. It yields the protein CASSQESGSRYEQFF.

Points on this clonotype: One junction end does not reproduce the germline sequence, and a read error may be involved. V is TRBV7-9 and J is TRBJ2-1, with 9 positions matching TRBD2. Germline V gives CDR1 SEHNR, CDR2 FQNEAQ (reference sequence). The length of the CDR3 is 13 residues. The CDR3 sequence: CASSLAGIYEQFF. The CDR3, as DNA: TGTGCCAGCAGCCTAGCGGGAATTTATGAGCAGTTCTTC.

There are a few counts of this clonotype. The rearrangement joins TRBV12-3 or TRBV12-4 to TRBJ1-1, with 8 bases that match TRBD1. Losses at the gene ends were 7 bases for V and 1 base for J; bases not matched to a gene: 8. The CDR3 has 15 amino acids. The CDR3 DNA is TGTGCCAGCATCACCGGGACAGGACCGAACACTGAAGCTTTCTTT. Protein: CASITGTGPNTEAFF.

The V call is TRBV9, the J call TRBJ2-1, with D uncertain. This CDR3 comprises 14 residues. CDR1 SGDLS and CDR2 YYNGEE come from the germline V gene. V was trimmed by 0 bases and J by 6 bases, leaving 10 bases between them. This chain's CDR3 is CASSVATQANEQFF. DNA of the CDR3: TGTGCCAGCAGCGTAGCTACCCAGGCCAATGAGCAGTTCTTC.

This clonotype turned up a few times. The chain employs TRBV7-9 and TRBJ1-1, with TRBD1 as a possible D gene (5 bases). The CDR3 extends over 16 amino acids. Trimming cost V 5 bases and J 4 bases, with 20 bases left between them. Germline loops: CDR1 SEHNR, CDR2 FQNEAQ (reference sequence). CDR3 protein: CASSLRDGSVGTEAFF. DNA of the CDR3: TGTGCCAGCAGCCTCCGGGACGGGTCAGTTGGCACTGAAGCTTTCTTT.

The chain employs TRBV10-3 and TRBJ1-1, with 7 positions matching TRBD1. Per the germline V gene, CDR1 is ENHRY and CDR2 is SYGVKD. CDR3 length: 15 residues. Germline trimming cut 10 bases from V and 0 bases from J; bases unmatched to any gene: 11. In DNA, the CDR3 is TGTGCCACCGCTCCGGGACAGTTGATGAACACTGAAGCTTTCTTT. Translating gives CATAPGQLMNTEAFF.

This clonotype was seen a handful of times. The V and J genes are TRBV12-3 or TRBV12-4 and TRBJ1-2; TRBD1 agrees at 8 bases. CDR3 size: 15 residues. V shed 5 bases and J 3 bases; nucleotides not matched to a gene: 8. The CDR3 is CASSLRTGPYYGYTF. CDR3 bases: TGTGCCAGCAGTCTACGGACAGGGCCGTACTATGGCTACACCTTC.

The rearrangement joins TRBV5-4 to TRBJ2-1; D gene unclear. The CDR3 extends over 13 amino acids. V was trimmed by 0 bases and J by 8 bases, leaving 9 bases between them. The V gene's germline CDR1 is SGHNT and CDR2 YYREEE (reference sequence). CDR3 nucleotides: TGTGCCAGCAGCTTGGTCACGAGCGATGAGCAGTTCTTC. This encodes CASSLVTSDEQFF. The full variable domain, with the rest looked up from reference TRBV5-4 and TRBJ2-1, is ETGVTQSPTHLIKTRGQQVTLRCSSQSGHNTVSWYQQALGQGPQFIFQYYREEENGRGNFPPRFSGLQFPNYSSELNVNALELDDSALYLCASSLVTSDEQFFGPGTRLTVL.

V is TRBV11-3 and J is TRBJ2-5; D is unclear. In germline, CDR1 is SGHNT, CDR2 YENEEA. The CDR3 is 14 residues long. V was clipped by 1 base and J by 5 bases, with 11 bases between them. CDR3: CASSLGLGKETQYF. The CDR3 DNA sequence: TGTGCCAGCAGCTTAGGCCTGGGGAAGGAGACCCAGTACTTC.

The rearrangement links TRBV7-9 to TRBJ2-4; possibly TRBD1 for D (5 bases). From germline, CDR1 is SEHNR and CDR2 FQNEAQ (reference sequence). V was clipped by 5 bases and J by 3 bases, with 17 bases between them. This CDR3 spans 16 amino acids. The CDR3 region is CASSPSLIGDKNIQYF. DNA of the CDR3: TGTGCCAGCAGCCCTAGTCTGATAGGGGACAAAAACATTCAGTACTTC.

The sample holds one count of this clonotype. The chain joins TRBV6-2 or TRBV6-3 to TRBJ1-2; D gene unclear. From germline, CDR1 is MNHEY and CDR2 SVGEGT. The V end lost 6 bases, the J end lost 6 bases, and 29 bases lay between the germline ends. This CDR3 has 18 amino acids. The CDR3 is CASSRIRGLSERFDGYTF. The CDR3 nucleotides are TGTGCCAGCAGCCGCATCCGGGGTCTGAGTGAAAGGTTCGATGGCTACACCTTC.

This clonotype was seen only once. The chain carries TRBV14 and TRBJ2-2; no clear D gene. Germline V gene lookup returns CDR1 SGHDN and CDR2 FVKESK. Between the trimmed V and J ends, which lost 2 bases and 6 bases, there was a span of 7 bases. The CDR3 consists of 13 residues. CDR3 sequence: CASSQMGPGELFF. The CDR3 DNA reads as TGTGCCAGCAGCCAAATGGGCCCCGGGGAGCTGTTTTTT.

V gene TRBV7-2 combines with J gene TRBJ2-5; no definite D call. Looked up from germline, CDR1 is SGHTA and CDR2 is FQGNSA. The V gene lost 5 bases and the J gene lost 0 bases, with 16 bases spanning the gap. The CDR3 is 16 amino acids. CDR3 nucleotides: TGTGCCAGCAGCCCCCCCCCTCCGGAAAACCAAGAGACCCAGTACTTC. Its protein product is CASSPPPPENQETQYF.

This clonotype has only a few counts. The V call is TRBV6-6, the J call TRBJ1-1, with 7 bases aligning to TRBD1. Germline V CDR1 and CDR2: MNHNY, SVGAGI (reference sequence). There are 13 residues in the CDR3. V lost 4 bases to trimming and J lost 10 bases; unmatched junction nucleotides: 9. DNA for the CDR3: TGTGCCAGCAGTTCGGGGACAGAGGCTGGAGCTTTCTTT. Residues: CASSSGTEAGAFF.

V is TRBV24-1 and J is TRBJ2-5, with 9 positions matching TRBD1. The germline V gene encodes CDR1 KGHDR and CDR2 SFDVKD. The trim removed 4 bases at V and 2 bases at J, leaving 4 bases unmatched. This CDR3 is built from 15 residues. The DNA for the CDR3 is TGTGCCACCAGTGACCGCGGACAGGGGCAAGAGACCCAGTACTTC. This gives the protein CATSDRGQGQETQYF.

The rearrangement joins TRBV18 to TRBJ2-1, with a weak D call TRBD2 (6 bases). V was pared by 3 bases and J by 7 bases, with 7 bases between. Germline CDR1 reads KGHSH; CDR2 reads LQKENI. The CDR3 contains 12 residues. The CDR3 loop is CASSPLANEQFF. CDR3 nucleotides: TGTGCCAGCTCACCTCTAGCGAATGAGCAGTTCTTC.